This TCR beta chain emerged from a study of CD8+ T cells in alopecia areata. Extracted RNA was reverse transcribed into cDNA, the sequencing template. This table comes from immunoSEQ multiplex PCR, and its TCRdb copy is limited to in-frame clones, with some not included. The data contain hundreds of thousands of clones, 50% to 70% of them singletons. This CDR3 has 17 amino acids. Germline V CDR1 and CDR2: SGHTA, FQGTGA. V lost 5 bases, J lost 2 bases, and 19 bases lay in between. This receptor was identified in a human donor with alopecia areata. Material: CD4+ T cells sorted from blood, obtained at week 0. The rearrangement links TRBV7-3 to TRBJ1-5; D might be TRBD1 (5 bases). Written as DNA, the CDR3 is TGTGCCAGCAGCCAACACCGGACACCGGATCGCAATCAGCCCCAGCATTTT. Translation: CASSQHRTPDRNQPQHF.